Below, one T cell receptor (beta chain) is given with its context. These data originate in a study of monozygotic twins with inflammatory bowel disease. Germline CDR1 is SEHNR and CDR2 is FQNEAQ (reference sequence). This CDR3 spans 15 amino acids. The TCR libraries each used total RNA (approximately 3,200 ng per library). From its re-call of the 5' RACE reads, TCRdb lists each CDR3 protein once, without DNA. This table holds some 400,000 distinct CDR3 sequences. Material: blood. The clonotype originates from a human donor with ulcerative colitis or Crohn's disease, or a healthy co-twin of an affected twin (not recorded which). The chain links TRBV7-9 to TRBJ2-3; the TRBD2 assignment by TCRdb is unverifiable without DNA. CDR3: CASSLNSGGPDTQYF.